This TCR beta chain emerged from a study of T-cell reconstitution after alpha-beta-depleted transplantation in children. Preparation of the TCRbeta library used unique molecular identifiers. TCRdb analysed the PCR reads with MiXCR anew, one entry per CDR3 protein. The sample contains around 490,000 distinct CDR3 sequences, about an eighth of which appear only once. This clonotype was seen at least ten times. V was shortened by 5 bases and J by 3 bases, with 13 bases between the two germline ends. The CDR3 is 13 amino acids. CDR1 SQVTM and CDR2 ANQGSEA come from the germline V gene. The chain is built from TRBV29-1 and TRBJ1-1; perhaps TRBD1 as D (5 bases). The receptor was derived from a female patient aged 2 to 10 who had a stem cell transplant for aplastic anemia, so the T cells may come from the graft donor. This sample comprised PBMCs, mostly from graft donor cells, obtained 180 days after TCRalphabeta/CD19-depleted stem cell transplant. The CDR3 is CSVNRGMDTEAFF. In nucleotides, the CDR3 is TGCAGCGTTAATAGGGGCATGGACACTGAAGCTTTCTTT.